The sequence of this TCR beta chain was determined in a study of cytomegalovirus exposure and HLA in healthy donors. The PCR contained 60 Vbeta and 13 Jbeta primers. The method was immunoSEQ multiplex PCR; TCRdb's version includes in-frame clones alone and lacks a portion of them. The sample lists 200,000 to 250,000 clones; around 89% were seen once. The CDR3 contains 15 residues. J gave up 10 bases and V 7 bases, and 11 bases lay outside the gene matches. Germline lookup yields CDR1 MNHEY and CDR2 SMNVEV (reference sequence). Sequencing input: PBMCs. The genes are TRBV27 and TRBJ2-1; 12 nucleotides line up with TRBD2. This receptor was obtained from a woman between 18 and 30 years old in good health and CMV-seronegative. The DNA for the CDR3 is TGTGCCAGCAACCTACTAGCGGGAGGCCGGGGAGAGCAGTTCTTC. Protein: CASNLLAGGRGEQFF.